This T cell receptor beta chain was captured by sequencing in a study of T-cell reconstitution after alpha-beta-depleted transplantation in children. Study-level results: Some patients owed their high day-60 TCRbeta diversity to surviving recipient T cells and thymic progenitors. Once a year had passed after transplant, T-cell counts and diversity came mostly from newly produced T cells. Several hundred expanded graft clones reportedly gave rise to the alpha-beta T cells present about two months after transplant.

In regard to this clonotype: What it recognizes is unknown.

The V and J ends lost 4 bases and 1 base, in that order; junction bases with no gene match: 14. Germline lookup yields CDR1 ENHRY and CDR2 SYGVKD. The CDR3 covers 18 residues. For TCRbeta, the library was prepared with unique molecular identifiers. Via MiXCR, TCRdb re-called the PCR reads, giving one row per CDR3 protein. Of 540,000 or so distinct CDR3 sequences listed, about 21% were seen once; the top ten hold roughly 14%. This sequence joins TRBV10-3 and TRBJ1-1; TRBD1 aligns across 8 bases. The source was PBMCs, mostly from graft donor cells, collected 360 days after TCRalphabeta/CD19-depleted stem cell transplant. The sequence came from a boy under two years old who had a stem cell transplant for acute myeloid leukemia, so the T cells may come from the graft donor. This chain's CDR3 is CAISGPVNRGASNTEAFF. The CDR3 DNA is TGTGCCATCAGTGGTCCCGTGAACAGGGGGGCTTCGAACACTGAAGCTTTCTTT.